Below, 30 T cell receptor beta chains from the same sample are listed, as sequenced in a study of PD-L1 blockade in urothelial cancer. The method was immunoSEQ multiplex PCR; TCRdb's version includes in-frame clones alone and lacks a portion of them. The sample shows some 89,000 clones, under 90% of them seen only once. As for time point: pretreatment peripheral blood. Specimen: PBMCs, collected around atezolizumab (anti-PD-L1) treatment. The receptors here all came from a man in his sixties with urothelial cancer.

The chain has TRBV6-6 and TRBJ2-5; 14 bases fit TRBD2. This CDR3 has 14 amino acids. J lost 4 bases, V lost 6 bases, and 1 base had no gene match. The V gene's germline CDR1 is MNHNY and CDR2 SVGAGI (reference sequence). The CDR3 DNA is TGTGCCAGCAGGGGGACTAGCGGGGGAGAGACCCAGTACTTC. Encoded protein: CASRGTSGGETQYF.

This clone came up once. The chain is built from TRBV10-3 and TRBJ2-3; D perhaps matches TRBD2 (6 bases). CDR3 length: 13 residues. Trimming removed 10 bases at V and 4 bases at J, with 15 bases between. CDR1 and CDR2 (germline): ENHRY, SYGVKD. The DNA for the CDR3 is TGTGCCACGTCAGTCGGGAGTGCAGATACGCAGTATTTT. Its translation: CATSVGSADTQYF.

The V call is TRBV27, the J call TRBJ1-6, with TRBD1 matching 7 bases. The CDR3 runs 16 residues. Unmatched junction bases numbered 11, after V lost 3 bases and J lost 9 bases. Germline loops: CDR1 MNHEY, CDR2 SMNVEV (reference sequence). The CDR3 nucleotides are TGTGCCAGCAGTTTGACAGGGAGGTTGCGAGGTTCACCCCTCCACTTT. Residues: CASSLTGRLRGSPLHF.

The chain couples TRBV18 to TRBJ1-1; D is possibly TRBD1 (5 bases). The V end was cut by 4 bases, the J end by 4 bases, with 19 bases between. The CDR3 extends over 16 amino acids. Germline V gene sequence: CDR1 KGHSH, CDR2 LQKENI. The CDR3 region has the DNA TGTGCCAGCTCACTAACCCCAGGGCCCATCGGCACTGAAGCTTTCTTT. Translation: CASSLTPGPIGTEAFF.

This clone has a single count. The chain carries TRBV7-8 and TRBJ2-2, with D perhaps TRBD2 (6 bases). Between the trimmed V and J ends, which lost 8 bases and 1 base, there was a span of 11 bases. This CDR3 is built from 14 residues. CDR1 is SGHVS, CDR2 FQNEAQ, per germline. The CDR3 loop is CASAWRGNTGELFF. The CDR3 nucleotides read TGTGCCAGCGCCTGGCGGGGGAACACCGGGGAGCTGTTTTTT.

V usage is TRBV5-4 and J usage is TRBJ2-5; D unresolved. The CDR3 length is 14 residues. Germline V CDR1 and CDR2: SGHNT, YYREEE (reference sequence). Trimming stripped 1 base from V and 2 bases from J, with 9 bases between. The CDR3 loop reads CASSLSAGQETQYF. The CDR3 coding sequence is TGTGCCAGCAGCTTGTCTGCAGGACAAGAGACCCAGTACTTC.

This clone was seen repeatedly, ten times or more. In nucleotides, the CDR3 is TGTGCCACCAGCAACCCCAGGAATAATGAAAAACTGTTTTTT. Amino acids: CATSNPRNNEKLFF. V usage is TRBV15 and J usage is TRBJ1-4; D gene ambiguous. The CDR3 sequence is 14 residues long. The V gene's germline CDR1 is LNHNV and CDR2 YYDKDF (reference sequence). V shed 4 bases and J shed 4 bases, with 10 bases lying between them.

The chain is built from TRBV18 and TRBJ2-7; unclear D gene. Germline loops: CDR1 KGHSH, CDR2 LQKENI. Deletions cut 4 bases from V and 7 bases from J, with 14 bases between. The CDR3 sequence is 13 residues long. CDR3 amino acids: CASSLREWAEQYF. The DNA of the CDR3 is TGTGCCAGCTCACTACGTGAATGGGCTGAGCAGTACTTC.

The rearrangement uses TRBV30 and TRBJ2-3; 15 nucleotides match TRBD2. The CDR3 extends over 17 amino acids. Germline V lookup: CDR1 GTSNPN, CDR2 SVGIG (reference sequence). V gave up 6 bases and J gave up 3 bases; unmatched junction bases: 10. CDR3: CACGSGLAGGGTDTQYF. The CDR3 DNA is TGTGCCTGTGGCTCGGGACTAGCGGGGGGCGGAACAGATACGCAGTATTTT.

This chain uses TRBV6-1 with TRBJ2-7; D not certain. The CDR3 has 13 amino acids. V dropped 3 bases and J dropped 6 bases, with 12 bases sitting between them. Per the germline V gene, CDR1 is MNHNS and CDR2 is SASEGT. Here the CDR3 reads CASSELTVGEQYF. CDR3 sequence (DNA): TGTGCCAGCAGTGAGTTGACTGTCGGCGAGCAGTACTTC.

The chain couples TRBV5-1 to TRBJ1-5, with 7 bases aligning to TRBD1. The CDR3 is made up of 15 amino acids. CDR1 and CDR2 from the germline V gene are SGHRS and YFSETQ. Trimming took 4 bases from V and 1 from J; bases not matched to a gene: 5. The CDR3 coding sequence is TGCGCCAGCAGCCTTCGGACAGGAAGCAATCAGCCCCAGCATTTT. Translating gives CASSLRTGSNQPQHF.

This chain links TRBV15 with TRBJ2-1; 9 bases fit TRBD2. CDR1 and CDR2 from the germline V gene are LNHNV and YYDKDF (reference sequence). The CDR3 has 16 residues. Trimming removed 4 bases from V and 8 bases from J; junction bases left unmatched: 12. CDR3 sequence: CATSKEWVAGEDEQFF. For the CDR3, the DNA is TGTGCCACCAGCAAAGAGTGGGTAGCGGGAGAGGATGAGCAGTTCTTC. The variable domain in full, with the rest retrieved from reference TRBV15 and TRBJ2-1, is DAMVIQNPRYQVTQFGKPVTLSCSQTLNHNVMYWYQQKSSQAPKLLFHYYDKDFNNEADTPDNFQSRRPNTSFCFLDIRSPGLGDTAMYLCATSKEWVAGEDEQFFGPGTRLTVL.

The chain carries TRBV18 and TRBJ2-7, with 9 bases identical to TRBD2. V lost 3 bases and J lost 4; bases outside the gene matches: 4. The CDR3 spans 14 residues. Looked up from germline, CDR1 is KGHSH and CDR2 is LQKENI. The CDR3 here is CASSPSGLAYEQYF. CDR3 DNA sequence: TGTGCCAGCTCACCTTCGGGACTAGCTTACGAGCAGTACTTC.

This clone came up a few times. J is TRBJ1-5 and V is TRBV6-5; TRBD1 might be the D (6 bases). The CDR3 spans 14 residues. V lost 2 bases, J lost 4 bases, and 9 bases lay in between. Germline CDR1 is MNHEY and CDR2 is SVGAGI. CDR3 in DNA: TGTGCCAGCAGTTACAGGCAGGGGAATCAGCCCCAGCATTTT. Encoded protein: CASSYRQGNQPQHF.

The chain links TRBV27 to TRBJ2-5; D uncertain. V lost 11 bases, J lost 2 bases, and 3 bases lay in between. Germline CDR1 MNHEY, CDR2 SMNVEV (reference sequence). The CDR3 totals 9 residues. The CDR3 here is CAVQETQYF. DNA for the CDR3: TGTGCCGTACAAGAGACCCAGTACTTC.

The V call is TRBV21-1, the J call TRBJ2-2; TRBD2, the table's D call, was not compared with the DNA. TRBV21-1 is a pseudogene segment. This CDR3 comprises 14 residues. CDR3 amino acids: CASTKGSAAGELFF. CDR3 DNA: TGTGCCAGCACCAAAGGGAGTGCGGCCGGGGAGCTGTTTTTT.

J is TRBJ2-3 and V is TRBV11-1; 9 bases align to TRBD1. There are 16 residues in the CDR3. CDR1 is SGHAT and CDR2 is FQDESV in the germline V gene (reference sequence). V trimming: 5 bases; J trimming: 6 bases; junction bases outside the gene matches: 12. The CDR3 DNA follows: TGTGCCAGCAGCCCGTCGTTACAGGGGGCGGTGGATACGCAGTATTTT. Its protein product is CASSPSLQGAVDTQYF.

The genes are TRBV10-2 and TRBJ2-2; TRBD2 aligns across 10 bases. Germline trimming cut 6 bases from V and 4 bases from J; bases unmatched to any gene: 8. Germline-derived CDR1 and CDR2 are WSHSY and SAAADI. The CDR3 runs to 16 residues. The CDR3 coding sequence is TGCGCCAGCAGCATTAGCGGGAGGATCGGCACCGGGGAGCTGTTTTTT. Translation gives CASSISGRIGTGELFF.

The rearrangement links TRBV5-1 to TRBJ1-4; unclear D gene. The germline V gene has CDR1 SGHRS and CDR2 YFSETQ. The CDR3 runs 15 residues. V was cut by 0 bases and J by 6 bases, with 12 bases left in between. CDR3 sequence: CASSLAGVMDEKLFF. The CDR3, as DNA: TGCGCCAGCAGCTTGGCCGGGGTAATGGATGAAAAACTGTTTTTT. Supplemented by reference TRBV5-1 and TRBJ1-4, the full variable domain reads KAGVTQTPRYLIKTRGQQVTLSCSPISGHRSVSWYQQTPGQGLQFLFEYFSETQRNKGNFPGRFSGRQFSNSRSEMNVSTLELGDSALYLCASSLAGVMDEKLFFGSGTQLSVL.

V usage is TRBV14 and J usage is TRBJ1-6, with D possibly TRBD1 on 5 matching bases. Trimming took 3 bases from V and 9 from J, leaving 12 bases between them. The CDR3 has 14 residues. CDR1 and CDR2 (germline): SGHDN, FVKESK. CDR3 loop: CASSQGLMVSPLHF. DNA for the CDR3: TGTGCCAGCAGCCAGGGACTTATGGTTTCACCCCTCCACTTT. Supplemented by reference TRBV14 and TRBJ1-6, the full variable domain reads EAGVTQFPSHSVIEKGQTVTLRCDPISGHDNLYWYRRVMGKEIKFLLHFVKESKQDESGMPNNRFLAERTGGTYSTLKVQPAELEDSGVYFCASSQGLMVSPLHFGNGTRLTVT.

This clone is medium-sized by share. This chain uses TRBV28 with TRBJ2-3, with D unclear. The ends were cut back, 3 bases at V and 3 bases at J, with 4 bases in the middle. The CDR3 runs to 12 residues. Germline CDR1 and CDR2: MDHEN and SYDVKM. The CDR3 spells CASSLETDTQYF. The CDR3 coding sequence is TGTGCCAGCAGTTTGGAGACAGATACGCAGTATTTT.

CDR3 loop: CASSAGHGVGYEQYF. As DNA, the CDR3 is TGTGCCAGCAGCGCGGGACACGGGGTTGGCTACGAGCAGTACTTC. The chain links TRBV9 to TRBJ2-7; D may be TRBD1 (6 bases). This CDR3 has 15 amino acids. V lost 3 bases and J lost 3, with 16 bases in between. In germline, CDR1 is SGDLS, CDR2 YYNGEE.

The chain recombines TRBV15 with TRBJ1-4; D is undetermined. Trimming took off 1 base at V and 0 bases at J, with 9 bases between the two ends. Germline-derived CDR1 and CDR2 are LNHNV and YYDKDF (reference sequence). The CDR3 is made up of 16 amino acids. The CDR3 DNA follows: TGTGCCACCAGCAGAGCCTACCCTGCAACTAATGAAAAACTGTTTTTT. It specifies CATSRAYPATNEKLFF.

The chain carries TRBV28 and TRBJ2-3, with 9 positions matching TRBD1. The junction had 10 bases not matched to a gene; V was cut back by 7 bases and J by 14 bases. The germline V gene encodes CDR1 MDHEN and CDR2 SYDVKM. CDR3 length: 12 amino acids. The CDR3 loop is CASTTPGQGWYF. In DNA, the CDR3 is TGTGCCAGCACCACCCCGGGACAGGGTTGGTATTTT.

The chain joins TRBV19 to TRBJ2-4, with 7 bases matching TRBD1. The CDR3 extends over 19 amino acids. CDR1 is LNHDA, CDR2 SQIVND, per germline (reference sequence). Trimming removed 1 base from V and 0 bases from J; junction bases left unmatched: 12. CDR3: CASSIAIFGTDLAKNIQYF. CDR3 sequence (DNA): TGTGCCAGTAGTATAGCCATTTTCGGGACAGATTTAGCCAAAAACATTCAGTACTTC.

The chain is built from TRBV4-3 and TRBJ1-2; 8 bases fit TRBD1. This CDR3 region has 15 residues. V dropped 3 bases and J dropped 5; count of bases not matched to a gene: 8. CDR1 is LGHNA, CDR2 YSLEER, per germline. CDR3 region: CASSQYQGAGYGYTF. The CDR3 DNA reads as TGCGCCAGCAGCCAGTATCAGGGGGCAGGGTATGGCTACACCTTC.

This clone was counted once. Different DNA sequences within this sample yield the same CDR3. The V and J genes are TRBV29-1 and TRBJ1-4; TRBD1 agrees at 7 bases. CDR1 is SQVTM and CDR2 is ANQGSEA in the germline V gene. The junction had 4 bases not matched to a gene; V was cut back by 3 bases and J by 3 bases. This CDR3 has 14 amino acids. The CDR3 DNA sequence: TGCAGCGTTGAGCGGACAGGTGCTAATGAAAAACTGTTTTTT. Protein sequence: CSVERTGANEKLFF.

The chain employs TRBV5-4 and TRBJ2-1; 10 bases line up with TRBD2. V trimming: 0 bases; J trimming: 8 bases; junction bases outside the gene matches: 2. This CDR3 comprises 14 residues. The germline V gene has CDR1 SGHNT and CDR2 YYREEE (reference sequence). CDR3 sequence reads: CASSLGGLAYEQFF. CDR3 nucleotides: TGTGCCAGCAGCTTGGGGGGACTAGCGTATGAGCAGTTCTTC. Filled out from reference TRBV5-4 and TRBJ2-1, the complete variable domain reads ETGVTQSPTHLIKTRGQQVTLRCSSQSGHNTVSWYQQALGQGPQFIFQYYREEENGRGNFPPRFSGLQFPNYSSELNVNALELDDSALYLCASSLGGLAYEQFFGPGTRLTVL.

The CDR3 loop reads CAWVGGDHSPLHF. In DNA form, the CDR3 reads TGTGCCTGGGTGGGGGGGGATCATTCACCCCTCCACTTT. This sequence joins TRBV30 and TRBJ1-6, with D possibly matching TRBD1 (5 bases). CDR1 and CDR2 (germline): GTSNPN, SVGIG (reference sequence). CDR3 size: 13 residues. The V gene lost 5 bases and the J gene lost 8 bases, with 13 bases spanning the gap. Together with reference TRBV30 and TRBJ1-6, the CDR3 gives the full variable domain: SQTIHQWPATLVQPVGSPLSLECTVEGTSNPNLYWYRQAAGRGLQLLFYSVGIGQISSEVPQNLSASRPQDRQFILSSKKLLLSDSGFYLCAWVGGDHSPLHFGNGTRLTVT.

This rearrangement joins TRBV11-1 to TRBJ2-3; D remains ambiguous. The CDR3 runs to 15 residues. Germline V lookup: CDR1 SGHAT, CDR2 FQDESV (reference sequence). V dropped 2 bases and J dropped 10 bases, with 19 bases sitting between them. DNA for the CDR3: TGTGCCAGCAGCTTAAACCAGGCCCTGGGCGATGCGCAGTATTTT. Translating gives CASSLNQALGDAQYF.